Below, 2 T cell receptor beta chains from the same sample are listed, as sequenced in a study of chemoradiotherapy in HPV16-positive cancers. Only in-frame clones appear in the TCRdb table, and some are missing; sequencing was by immunoSEQ multiplex PCR. This table has 6,200 or so clones, around 85% appearing once. The starting material was tumor tissue, obtained from a patient who underwent chemoradiotherapy. Receptors were obtained from a human donor with HPV-associated anogenital cancer.

The chain carries TRBV6-1 and TRBJ2-7, with 7 bases matching TRBD1. The CDR3 sequence is 13 residues long. Germline V gene sequence: CDR1 MNHNS, CDR2 SASEGT. V was clipped by 8 bases and J by 0 bases; unmatched bases: 4. This CDR3 is CASWGQNSYEQYF. CDR3 in DNA: TGTGCCAGCTGGGGACAGAACTCCTACGAGCAGTACTTC.

This clone was recorded only once. DNA of the CDR3: TGTGCCAGCAGCCAATACCACAGGGGTGACACAAGAGTTAACCTCTACCCTGGGGCCAACGTCCTGACTTTC. It translates to CASSQYHRGDTRVNLYPGANVLTF. The chain combines TRBV4-2 with TRBJ2-6; 7 nucleotides line up with TRBD1. V shed 2 bases and J 2 bases; nucleotides not matched to a gene: 27. CDR1 is LGHNA, CDR2 YNFKEQ, per germline. The CDR3 is 24 residues long.